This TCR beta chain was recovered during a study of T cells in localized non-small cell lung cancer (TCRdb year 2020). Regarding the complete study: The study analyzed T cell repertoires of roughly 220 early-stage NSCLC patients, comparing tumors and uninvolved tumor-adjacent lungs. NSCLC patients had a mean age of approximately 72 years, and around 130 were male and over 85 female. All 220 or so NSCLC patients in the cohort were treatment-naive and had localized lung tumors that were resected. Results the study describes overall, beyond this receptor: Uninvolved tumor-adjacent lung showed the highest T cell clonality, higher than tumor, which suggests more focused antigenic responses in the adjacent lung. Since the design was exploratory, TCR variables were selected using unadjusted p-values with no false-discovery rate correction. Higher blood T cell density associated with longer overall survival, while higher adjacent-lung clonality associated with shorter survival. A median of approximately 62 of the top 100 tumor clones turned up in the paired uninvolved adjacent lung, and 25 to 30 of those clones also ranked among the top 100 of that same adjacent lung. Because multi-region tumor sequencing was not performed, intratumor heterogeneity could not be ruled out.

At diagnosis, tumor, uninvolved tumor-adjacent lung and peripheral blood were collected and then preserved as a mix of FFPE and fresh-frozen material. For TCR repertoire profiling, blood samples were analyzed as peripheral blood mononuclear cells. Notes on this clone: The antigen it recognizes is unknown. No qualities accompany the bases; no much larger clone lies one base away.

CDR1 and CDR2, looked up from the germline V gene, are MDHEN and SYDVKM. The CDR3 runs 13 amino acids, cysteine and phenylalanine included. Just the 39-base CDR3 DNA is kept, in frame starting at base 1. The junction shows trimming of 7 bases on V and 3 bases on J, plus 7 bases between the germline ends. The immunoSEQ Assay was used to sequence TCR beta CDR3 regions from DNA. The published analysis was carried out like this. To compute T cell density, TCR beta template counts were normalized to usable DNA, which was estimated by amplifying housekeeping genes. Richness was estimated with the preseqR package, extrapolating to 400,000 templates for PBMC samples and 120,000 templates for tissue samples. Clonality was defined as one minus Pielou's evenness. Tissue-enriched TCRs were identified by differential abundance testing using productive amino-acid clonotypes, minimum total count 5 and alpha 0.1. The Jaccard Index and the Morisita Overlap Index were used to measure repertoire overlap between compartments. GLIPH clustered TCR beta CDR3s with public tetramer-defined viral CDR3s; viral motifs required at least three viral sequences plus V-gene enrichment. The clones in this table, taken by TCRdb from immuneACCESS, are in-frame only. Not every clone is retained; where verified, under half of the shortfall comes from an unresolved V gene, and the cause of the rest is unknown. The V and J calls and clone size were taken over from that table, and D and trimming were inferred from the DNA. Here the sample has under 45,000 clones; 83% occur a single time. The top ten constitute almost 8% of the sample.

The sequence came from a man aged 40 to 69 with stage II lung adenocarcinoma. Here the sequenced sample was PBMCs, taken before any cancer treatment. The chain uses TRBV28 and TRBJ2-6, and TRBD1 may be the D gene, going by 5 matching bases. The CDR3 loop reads CASKGVGANVLTF. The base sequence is TGTGCCAGCAAAGGGGTTGGGGCCAACGTCCTGACTTTC.